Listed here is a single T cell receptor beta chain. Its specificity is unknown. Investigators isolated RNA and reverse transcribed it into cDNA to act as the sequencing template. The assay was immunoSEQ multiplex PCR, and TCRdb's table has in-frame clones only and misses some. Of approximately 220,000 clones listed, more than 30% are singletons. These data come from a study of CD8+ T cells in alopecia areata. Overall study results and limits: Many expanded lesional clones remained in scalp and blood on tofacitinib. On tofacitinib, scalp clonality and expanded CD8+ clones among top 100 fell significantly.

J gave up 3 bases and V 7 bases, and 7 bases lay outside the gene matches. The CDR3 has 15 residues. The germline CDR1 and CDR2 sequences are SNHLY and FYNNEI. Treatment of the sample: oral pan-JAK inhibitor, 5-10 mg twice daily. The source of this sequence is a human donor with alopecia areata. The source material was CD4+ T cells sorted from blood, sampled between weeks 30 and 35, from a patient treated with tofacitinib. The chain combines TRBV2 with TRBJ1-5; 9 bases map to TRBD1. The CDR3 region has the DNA TGTGCCAGCACCGAGCGGACAGGGGCCAATCAGCCCCAGCATTTT. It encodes CASTERTGANQPQHF.